This T cell receptor beta chain was sequenced for a study of response to subunit inactivated influenza vaccine. Study-wide findings and caveats: After each seasonal influenza vaccination, few new T cells are recruited, the authors suggested.

Comment on this clonotype: Its matching antigen is unknown.

The V gene's germline CDR1 is SGHAT and CDR2 FQNNGV. V lost 1 base to trimming and J lost 4 bases, with 7 bases between them. The CDR3 loop spans 13 amino acids. In TCRdb, the RT-PCR reads were re-called with MiXCR into one record per CDR3 protein. Of 400,000 to 650,000 distinct CDR3 sequences listed, approximately 7.2% are singletons. V usage is TRBV11-2 and J usage is TRBJ1-1; D is unresolved. This sample comprised PBMCs from blood, obtained roughly 24 months after vaccination. The receptor comes from a man between 50 and 75 years old who received an inactivated influenza vaccine. The CDR3 bases are TGTGCCAGCAGCTTAGGGTTTACCACTGAAGCTTTCTTT. Its protein product is CASSLGFTTEAFF.